This is a list of T cell receptor beta chains from one sample in a study of regulatory T cells in long-lasting Graves disease. MiXCR, run by TCRdb on the multiplex PCR reads, gives a single entry per CDR3 protein. The sample lists about 240,000 distinct CDR3 sequences; 20% to 25% were seen once. Sequenced material: peripheral blood mononuclear cells (PBMCs), taken at new diagnosis, from a patient treated with antithyroid drugs. These receptors were collected from a female donor with Graves disease. CDR3s include the opening cysteine and the closing phenylalanine or tryptophan. The D gene is left open where the match is weak. Part of the rows lack a size; the others show once, few, many or a class for expanded clones.

clone_size: -; j_call: TRBJ2-1; v_call: TRBV2; cdr3_length: 16; d_call: TRBD2; cdr3_aa: CASRSGLASSYNEQFF; cdr3_nt: TGTGCCAGCAGAAGTGGACTAGCGAGCTCCTACAATGAGCAGTTCTTC
clone_size: many; j_call: TRBJ2-1; v_call: TRBV7-3; cdr3_length: 11; d_call: TRBD1; cdr3_aa: CASSQGDEQFF; cdr3_nt: TGTGCCAGCAGTCAGGGGGATGAGCAGTTCTTC
clone_size: few; j_call: TRBJ2-3; v_call: TRBV6-1; cdr3_length: 15; d_call: -; cdr3_aa: CASSDSGWASDTQYF; cdr3_nt: TGTGCCAGCAGTGACTCTGGGTGGGCCTCAGATACGCAGTATTTT
clone_size: many; j_call: TRBJ2-5; v_call: TRBV5-1; cdr3_length: 15; d_call: -; cdr3_aa: CASSPPGGSQETQYF; cdr3_nt: TGCGCCAGCAGCCCGCCGGGGGGCTCCCAAGAGACCCAGTACTTC
clone_size: few; j_call: TRBJ2-6; v_call: TRBV5-1; cdr3_length: 17; d_call: TRBD1; cdr3_aa: CASSLQTGLSGANVLTF; cdr3_nt: TGCGCCAGCAGCCTACAGACAGGGCTCTCTGGGGCCAACGTCCTGACTTTC
clone_size: -; j_call: TRBJ1-6; v_call: TRBV7-8; cdr3_length: 15; d_call: -; cdr3_aa: CASSSSAQLNSPLHF; cdr3_nt: TGTGCCAGCAGCTCCTCGGCTCAGCTTAATTCACCCCTCCACTTT
clone_size: many; j_call: TRBJ2-1; v_call: TRBV7-2; cdr3_length: 14; d_call: -; cdr3_aa: CASRGVGASNEQFF; cdr3_nt: TGTGCCAGCCGCGGGGTCGGGGCGTCCAATGAGCAGTTCTTC
clone_size: many; j_call: TRBJ2-1; v_call: TRBV7-2; cdr3_length: 16; d_call: -; cdr3_aa: CASSLSSGSSYNEQFF; cdr3_nt: TGTGCCAGCAGCCTGAGTAGCGGTAGCTCCTACAATGAGCAGTTCTTC
clone_size: few; j_call: TRBJ1-6; v_call: TRBV7-9; cdr3_length: 16; d_call: -; cdr3_aa: CASSLSGGSGDSPLHF; cdr3_nt: TGTGCCAGCAGCTTATCCGGGGGTTCGGGTGATTCACCCCTCCACTTT
clone_size: many; j_call: TRBJ1-3; v_call: TRBV3-1; cdr3_length: 16; d_call: -; cdr3_aa: CASSQQRTTSGNTIYF; cdr3_nt: TGTGCCAGCAGCCAACAACGCACCACCTCTGGAAACACCATATATTTT
clone_size: -; j_call: TRBJ2-5; v_call: TRBV20-1; cdr3_length: 12; d_call: -; cdr3_aa: CSARNVRETQYF; cdr3_nt: TGCAGTGCTAGAAACGTCCGGGAGACCCAGTACTTC
clone_size: -; j_call: TRBJ1-5; v_call: TRBV3-1; cdr3_length: 16; d_call: TRBD1; cdr3_aa: CASSQDGGTADQPQHF; cdr3_nt: TGTGCCAGCAGCCAAGATGGGGGGACAGCAGATCAGCCCCAGCATTTT
clone_size: few; j_call: TRBJ1-5; v_call: TRBV18; cdr3_length: 15; d_call: -; cdr3_aa: CASSPADSSNQPQHF; cdr3_nt: TGTGCCAGCTCACCAGCTGACAGCAGCAATCAGCCCCAGCATTTT
clone_size: -; j_call: TRBJ2-1; v_call: TRBV18; cdr3_length: 13; d_call: TRBD1; cdr3_aa: CASSRRQGNEQFF; cdr3_nt: TGTGCCAGCTCACGACGACAGGGCAATGAGCAGTTCTTC
clone_size: many; j_call: TRBJ1-2; v_call: TRBV5-1; cdr3_length: 12; d_call: -; cdr3_aa: CASTGPLRGYTF; cdr3_nt: TGCGCCAGCACGGGACCCCTCCGGGGCTACACCTTC
clone_size: few; j_call: TRBJ1-5; v_call: TRBV7-3; cdr3_length: 15; d_call: -; cdr3_aa: CASSQDGISNQPQHF; cdr3_nt: TGTGCCAGCAGTCAGGACGGAATAAGCAATCAGCCCCAGCATTTT
clone_size: many; j_call: TRBJ1-5; v_call: TRBV7-2; cdr3_length: 16; d_call: -; cdr3_aa: CASSLGPWTSTQPQHF; cdr3_nt: TGTGCCAGCAGCTTAGGGCCCTGGACGTCAACCCAGCCCCAGCATTTT
clone_size: many; j_call: TRBJ2-2; v_call: TRBV6-5; cdr3_length: 13; d_call: -; cdr3_aa: CASSYSNTGELFF; cdr3_nt: TGTGCCAGCAGTTACTCCAACACCGGGGAGCTGTTTTTT
clone_size: few; j_call: TRBJ2-4; v_call: TRBV25-1; cdr3_length: 12; d_call: -; cdr3_aa: CASSGSKNIQYF; cdr3_nt: TGTGCCAGCAGTGGATCCAAAAACATTCAGTACTTC
clone_size: -; j_call: TRBJ2-1; v_call: TRBV20-1; cdr3_length: 16; d_call: TRBD1; cdr3_aa: CSAIPGQGAPDNEQFF; cdr3_nt: TGCAGTGCTATCCCGGGACAGGGGGCGCCGGACAATGAGCAGTTCTTC
clone_size: many; j_call: TRBJ2-5; v_call: TRBV20-1; cdr3_length: 15; d_call: TRBD1; cdr3_aa: CSASHPGQGMKTQYF; cdr3_nt: TGCAGTGCTTCTCATCCGGGACAGGGGATGAAGACCCAGTACTTC
clone_size: many; j_call: TRBJ2-7; v_call: TRBV11-3; cdr3_length: 11; d_call: -; cdr3_aa: CASSRDYEQYF; cdr3_nt: TGTGCCAGCAGCAGAGACTACGAGCAGTACTTC
clone_size: -; j_call: TRBJ1-5; v_call: TRBV5-1; cdr3_length: 14; d_call: TRBD1; cdr3_aa: CASSQGTDNQPQHF; cdr3_nt: TGCGCCAGCAGCCAAGGGACAGATAATCAGCCCCAGCATTTT
clone_size: many; j_call: TRBJ1-1; v_call: TRBV11-2; cdr3_length: 15; d_call: TRBD1; cdr3_aa: CASVKGTGVYTEAFF; cdr3_nt: TGTGCCAGCGTGAAGGGGACAGGGGTTTACACTGAAGCTTTCTTT
clone_size: many; j_call: TRBJ1-1; v_call: TRBV6-2/TRBV6-3; cdr3_length: 13; d_call: TRBD1; cdr3_aa: CASRFRDRGKAFF; cdr3_nt: TGTGCCAGCAGGTTCCGGGACAGGGGGAAAGCTTTCTTT
clone_size: many; j_call: TRBJ2-1; v_call: TRBV13; cdr3_length: 16; d_call: -; cdr3_aa: CASSLAGLPSYNEQFF; cdr3_nt: TGTGCCAGCAGCTTAGCGGGACTGCCATCCTACAATGAGCAGTTCTTC
clone_size: many; j_call: TRBJ1-3; v_call: TRBV7-9; cdr3_length: 18; d_call: -; cdr3_aa: CASTTQGYPSGSGNTIYF; cdr3_nt: TGTGCCAGCACGACACAGGGCTATCCGTCCGGCTCTGGAAACACCATATATTTT
clone_size: many; j_call: TRBJ1-1; v_call: TRBV5-1; cdr3_length: 16; d_call: TRBD1; cdr3_aa: CASRNKQGAPNTEAFF; cdr3_nt: TGCGCCAGCCGAAACAAACAGGGGGCGCCGAACACTGAAGCTTTCTTT
clone_size: many; j_call: TRBJ2-2; v_call: TRBV6-4; cdr3_length: 13; d_call: -; cdr3_aa: CASSDRNTGELFF; cdr3_nt: TGTGCCAGCAGTGACAGGAACACCGGGGAGCTGTTTTTT
clone_size: -; j_call: TRBJ1-4; v_call: TRBV7-8; cdr3_length: 14; d_call: TRBD1; cdr3_aa: CASSGGTGWEKLFF; cdr3_nt: TGTGCCAGCAGCGGGGGGACAGGGTGGGAAAAACTGTTTTTT
clone_size: -; j_call: TRBJ2-2; v_call: TRBV9; cdr3_length: 18; d_call: TRBD1; cdr3_aa: CASSISSNGQGASGELFF; cdr3_nt: TGTGCCAGCAGCATAAGTAGTAATGGACAGGGGGCAAGCGGGGAGCTGTTTTTT
clone_size: many; j_call: TRBJ2-2; v_call: TRBV13; cdr3_length: 12; d_call: -; cdr3_aa: CASSPLAGELFF; cdr3_nt: TGTGCCAGCAGCCCCCTCGCCGGGGAGCTGTTTTTT
clone_size: many; j_call: TRBJ2-1; v_call: TRBV20-1; cdr3_length: 16; d_call: -; cdr3_aa: CSARNPAGSSYNEQFF; cdr3_nt: TGCAGTGCTAGGAACCCGGCAGGGAGCTCCTACAATGAGCAGTTCTTC
clone_size: many; j_call: TRBJ2-7; v_call: TRBV6-1; cdr3_length: 15; d_call: -; cdr3_aa: CASTEQAVTQLEQYF; cdr3_nt: TGTGCCAGCACCGAACAGGCAGTTACCCAACTCGAGCAGTACTTC
clone_size: few; j_call: TRBJ2-7; v_call: TRBV28; cdr3_length: 14; d_call: TRBD1; cdr3_aa: CASMPGQLSYEQYF; cdr3_nt: TGTGCCAGCATGCCGGGACAGTTGTCCTACGAGCAGTACTTC
clone_size: few; j_call: TRBJ1-3; v_call: TRBV5-6; cdr3_length: 14; d_call: -; cdr3_aa: CASSFWESGNTIYF; cdr3_nt: TGTGCCAGCAGCTTTTGGGAGTCTGGAAACACCATATATTTT
clone_size: medium-sized; j_call: TRBJ2-2; v_call: TRBV20-1; cdr3_length: 14; d_call: -; cdr3_aa: CSAVGGDWTGELFF; cdr3_nt: TGCAGTGCCGTAGGGGGGGACTGGACCGGGGAGCTGTTTTTT
clone_size: many; j_call: TRBJ1-6; v_call: TRBV6-2/TRBV6-3; cdr3_length: 14; d_call: -; cdr3_aa: CASTAGSGNSPLHF; cdr3_nt: TGTGCCAGCACTGCAGGGAGTGGTAATTCACCCCTCCACTTT
clone_size: many; j_call: TRBJ2-5; v_call: TRBV2; cdr3_length: 14; d_call: TRBD2; cdr3_aa: CASSGLAGSETQYF; cdr3_nt: TGTGCCAGCTCGGGCCTAGCGGGTTCAGAGACCCAGTACTTC
clone_size: -; j_call: TRBJ1-3; v_call: TRBV6-1; cdr3_length: 14; d_call: -; cdr3_aa: CASSLVSTGNTIYF; cdr3_nt: TGTGCCAGCAGTCTCGTTTCGACCGGGAACACCATATATTTT
clone_size: many; j_call: TRBJ1-5; v_call: TRBV12-3/TRBV12-4; cdr3_length: 14; d_call: TRBD1; cdr3_aa: CASSQTGPNQPQHF; cdr3_nt: TGTGCCAGCAGTCAGACAGGGCCCAATCAGCCCCAGCATTTT
clone_size: few; j_call: TRBJ1-1; v_call: TRBV11-2; cdr3_length: 15; d_call: TRBD1; cdr3_aa: CASSFRDRGNTEAFF; cdr3_nt: TGTGCCAGCAGCTTCCGGGACAGGGGGAACACTGAAGCTTTCTTT
clone_size: many; j_call: TRBJ1-1; v_call: TRBV29-1; cdr3_length: 13; d_call: TRBD1; cdr3_aa: CSAARDRVTEAFF; cdr3_nt: TGCAGCGCTGCGCGGGACAGGGTGACTGAAGCTTTCTTT
clone_size: -; j_call: TRBJ1-2; v_call: TRBV2; cdr3_length: 14; d_call: -; cdr3_aa: CASRAGAGGVGHTF; cdr3_nt: TGTGCCAGCAGAGCCGGGGCAGGAGGTGTGGGCCACACCTTC
clone_size: many; j_call: TRBJ2-3; v_call: TRBV20-1; cdr3_length: 13; d_call: TRBD1; cdr3_aa: CSADRGDRGTQYF; cdr3_nt: TGCAGCGCAGACAGGGGAGATAGGGGTACGCAGTATTTT
clone_size: -; j_call: TRBJ1-5; v_call: TRBV9; cdr3_length: 15; d_call: -; cdr3_aa: CASSREHYSNQPQHF; cdr3_nt: TGTGCCAGCAGCCGAGAACATTATAGCAATCAGCCCCAGCATTTT
clone_size: many; j_call: TRBJ2-6; v_call: TRBV7-2; cdr3_length: 13; d_call: -; cdr3_aa: CASSLGGANFLTF; cdr3_nt: TGTGCCAGCAGCTTAGGTGGGGCCAACTTCCTGACTTTC
clone_size: many; j_call: TRBJ2-1; v_call: TRBV11-1; cdr3_length: 15; d_call: TRBD2; cdr3_aa: CASSLDGRAYNEQFF; cdr3_nt: TGTGCCAGCAGCTTAGACGGGAGGGCCTACAATGAGCAGTTCTTC
clone_size: many; j_call: TRBJ1-5; v_call: TRBV6-1; cdr3_length: 14; d_call: -; cdr3_aa: CASSEVVGGQPQHF; cdr3_nt: TGTGCCAGCAGTGAGGTAGTGGGGGGTCAGCCCCAGCATTTT
clone_size: many; j_call: TRBJ1-1; v_call: TRBV7-6; cdr3_length: 17; d_call: -; cdr3_aa: CASSSQPVWDGDTEAFF; cdr3_nt: TGTGCCAGCAGCTCACAACCTGTGTGGGATGGGGACACTGAAGCTTTCTTT